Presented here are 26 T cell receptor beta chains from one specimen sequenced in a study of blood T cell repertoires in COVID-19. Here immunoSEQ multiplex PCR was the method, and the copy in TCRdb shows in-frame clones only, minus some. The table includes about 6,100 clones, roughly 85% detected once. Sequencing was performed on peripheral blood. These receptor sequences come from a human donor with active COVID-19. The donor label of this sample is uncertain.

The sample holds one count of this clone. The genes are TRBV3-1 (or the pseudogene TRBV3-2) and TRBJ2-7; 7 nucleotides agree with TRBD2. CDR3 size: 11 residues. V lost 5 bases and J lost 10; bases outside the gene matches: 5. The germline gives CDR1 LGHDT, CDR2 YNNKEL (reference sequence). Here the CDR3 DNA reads TGTGCCAGCAGCTCCACTAGCGAACAGTACTTC. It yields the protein CASSSTSEQYF.

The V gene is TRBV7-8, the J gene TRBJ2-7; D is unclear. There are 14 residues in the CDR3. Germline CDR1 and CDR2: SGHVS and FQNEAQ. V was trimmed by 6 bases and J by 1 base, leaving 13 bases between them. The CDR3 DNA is TGTGCCAGCAGTTCGCTTGGCGGATCCTACGAGCAGTACGTC. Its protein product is CASSSLGGSYEQYV.

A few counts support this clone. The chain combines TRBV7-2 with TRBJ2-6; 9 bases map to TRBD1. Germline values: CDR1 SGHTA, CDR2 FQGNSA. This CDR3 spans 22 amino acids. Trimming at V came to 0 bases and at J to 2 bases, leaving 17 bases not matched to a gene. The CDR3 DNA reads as TGTGCCAGCAGCTTAGCCACAGGGGGCGCAACTTCGGGGGCTCCTGGGGCCAACGTCCTGACTTTC. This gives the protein CASSLATGGATSGAPGANVLTF. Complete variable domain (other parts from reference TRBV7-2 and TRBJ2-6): GAGVSQSPSNKVTEKGKDVELRCDPISGHTALYWYRQSLGQGLEFLIYFQGNSAPDKSGLPSDRFSAERTGGSVSTLTIQRTQQEDSAVYLCASSLATGGATSGAPGANVLTFGAGSRLTVL.

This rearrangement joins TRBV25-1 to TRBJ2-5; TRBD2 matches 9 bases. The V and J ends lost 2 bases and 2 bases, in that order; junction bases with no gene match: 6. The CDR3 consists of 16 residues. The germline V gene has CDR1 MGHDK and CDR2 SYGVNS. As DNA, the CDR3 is TGTGCCAGCAGTGAAGGGAGCGGGGGGCGACAAGAGACCCAGTACTTC. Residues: CASSEGSGGRQETQYF.

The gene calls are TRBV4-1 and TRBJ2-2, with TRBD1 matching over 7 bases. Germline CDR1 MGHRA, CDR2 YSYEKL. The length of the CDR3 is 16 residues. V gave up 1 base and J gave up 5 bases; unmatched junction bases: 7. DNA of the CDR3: TGCGCCAGCAGCCAAGCAAGGGGGCAGGGAACCGGGGAGCTGTTTTTT. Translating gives CASSQARGQGTGELFF.

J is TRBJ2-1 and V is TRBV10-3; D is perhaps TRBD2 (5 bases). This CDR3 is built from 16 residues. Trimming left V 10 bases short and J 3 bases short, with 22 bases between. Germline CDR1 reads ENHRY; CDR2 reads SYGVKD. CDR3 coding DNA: TGTGCCACCGCCCCGGACTCAGGAATCCTCTACAATGAGCAGTTCTTC. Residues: CATAPDSGILYNEQFF.

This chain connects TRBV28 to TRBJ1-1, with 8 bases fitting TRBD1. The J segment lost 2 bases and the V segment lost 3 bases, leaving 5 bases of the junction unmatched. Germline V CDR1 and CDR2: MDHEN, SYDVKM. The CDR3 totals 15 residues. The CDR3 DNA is TGTGCCAGCAGTTTCCAGGACAGGGAAAACACTGAAGCTTTCTTT. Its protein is CASSFQDRENTEAFF.

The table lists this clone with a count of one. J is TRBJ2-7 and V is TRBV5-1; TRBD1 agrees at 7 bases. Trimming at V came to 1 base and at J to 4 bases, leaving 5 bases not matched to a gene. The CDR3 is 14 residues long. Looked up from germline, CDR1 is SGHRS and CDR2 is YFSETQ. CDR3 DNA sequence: TGCGCCAGCAGCTTGACAGGGGCAGATTACGAGCAGTACTTC. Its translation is CASSLTGADYEQYF.

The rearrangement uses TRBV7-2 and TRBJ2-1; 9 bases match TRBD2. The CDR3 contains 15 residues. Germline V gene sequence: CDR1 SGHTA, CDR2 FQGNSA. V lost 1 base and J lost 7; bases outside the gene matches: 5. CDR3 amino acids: CASSLVAGGRNEQFF. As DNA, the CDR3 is TGTGCCAGCAGCTTAGTTGCGGGAGGGCGAAATGAGCAGTTCTTC. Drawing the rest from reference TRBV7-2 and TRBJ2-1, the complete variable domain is GAGVSQSPSNKVTEKGKDVELRCDPISGHTALYWYRQSLGQGLEFLIYFQGNSAPDKSGLPSDRFSAERTGGSVSTLTIQRTQQEDSAVYLCASSLVAGGRNEQFFGPGTRLTVL.

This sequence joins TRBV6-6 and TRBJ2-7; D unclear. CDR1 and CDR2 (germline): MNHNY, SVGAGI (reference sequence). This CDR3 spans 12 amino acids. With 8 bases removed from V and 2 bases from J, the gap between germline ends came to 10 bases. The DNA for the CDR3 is TGTGCCAGCCTGAGCCCAACCTACGAGCAGTACTTC. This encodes CASLSPTYEQYF.

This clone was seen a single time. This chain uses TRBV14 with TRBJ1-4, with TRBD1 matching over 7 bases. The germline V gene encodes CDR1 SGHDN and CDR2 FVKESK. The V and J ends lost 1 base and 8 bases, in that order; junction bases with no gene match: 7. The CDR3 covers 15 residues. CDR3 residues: CASSQAQDRSEKLFF. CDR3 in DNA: TGTGCCAGCAGCCAAGCGCAGGACAGGAGCGAAAAACTGTTTTTT. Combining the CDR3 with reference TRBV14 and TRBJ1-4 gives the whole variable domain EAGVTQFPSHSVIEKGQTVTLRCDPISGHDNLYWYRRVMGKEIKFLLHFVKESKQDESGMPNNRFLAERTGGTYSTLKVQPAELEDSGVYFCASSQAQDRSEKLFFGSGTQLSVL.

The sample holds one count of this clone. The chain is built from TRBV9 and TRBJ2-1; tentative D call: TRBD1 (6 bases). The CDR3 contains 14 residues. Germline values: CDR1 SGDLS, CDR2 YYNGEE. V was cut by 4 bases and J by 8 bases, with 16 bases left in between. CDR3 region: CASSPEGGRHEQFF. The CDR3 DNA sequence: TGTGCCAGCAGCCCCGAAGGGGGAAGGCATGAGCAGTTCTTC.

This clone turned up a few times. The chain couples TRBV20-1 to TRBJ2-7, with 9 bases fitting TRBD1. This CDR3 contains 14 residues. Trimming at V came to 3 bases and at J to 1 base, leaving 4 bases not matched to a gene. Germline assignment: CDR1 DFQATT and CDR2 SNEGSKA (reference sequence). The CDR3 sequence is CSASRQGVSYEQYF. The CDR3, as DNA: TGCAGTGCTAGTCGACAGGGGGTGTCCTACGAGCAGTACTTC.

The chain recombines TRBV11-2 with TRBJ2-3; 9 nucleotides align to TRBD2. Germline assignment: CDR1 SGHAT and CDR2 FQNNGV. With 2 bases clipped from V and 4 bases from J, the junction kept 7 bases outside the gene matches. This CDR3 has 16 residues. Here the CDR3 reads CASSLYGRGGSDTQYF. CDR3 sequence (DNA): TGTGCCAGCAGCTTATACGGGCGGGGGGGTTCAGATACGCAGTATTTT.

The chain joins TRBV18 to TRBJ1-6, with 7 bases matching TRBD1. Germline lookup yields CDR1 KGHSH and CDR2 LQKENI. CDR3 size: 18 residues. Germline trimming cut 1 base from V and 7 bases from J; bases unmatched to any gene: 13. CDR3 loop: CASSPRSGVGQLNSPLHF. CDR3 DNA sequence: TGTGCCAGCTCACCACGTTCGGGCGTGGGACAGCTAAATTCACCCCTCCACTTT.

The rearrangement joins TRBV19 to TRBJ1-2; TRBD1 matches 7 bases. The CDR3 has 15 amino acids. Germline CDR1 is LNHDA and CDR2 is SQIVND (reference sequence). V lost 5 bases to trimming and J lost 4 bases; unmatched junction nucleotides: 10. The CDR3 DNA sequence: TGTGCCAGTAGTCCATTCGGCGGGACAGCCTATGGCTACACCTTC. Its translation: CASSPFGGTAYGYTF.

The CDR3 reads CASSIDLSGGLYNEQFF. CDR3 coding DNA: TGTGCCAGCAGCATTGACCTTAGCGGGGGGCTCTACAATGAGCAGTTCTTC. The chain links TRBV7-8 to TRBJ2-1; 10 bases map to TRBD2. Germline V gene sequence: CDR1 SGHVS, CDR2 FQNEAQ. Trimming took 5 bases from V and 3 from J; bases not matched to a gene: 10. CDR3 length equals 17 residues.

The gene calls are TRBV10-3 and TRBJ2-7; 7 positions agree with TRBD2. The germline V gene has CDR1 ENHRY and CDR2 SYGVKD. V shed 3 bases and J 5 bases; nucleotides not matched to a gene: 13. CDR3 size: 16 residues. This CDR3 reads CAISEPYSGPTDEQYF. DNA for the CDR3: TGTGCCATCAGTGAACCTTATAGCGGGCCCACGGACGAGCAGTACTTC.

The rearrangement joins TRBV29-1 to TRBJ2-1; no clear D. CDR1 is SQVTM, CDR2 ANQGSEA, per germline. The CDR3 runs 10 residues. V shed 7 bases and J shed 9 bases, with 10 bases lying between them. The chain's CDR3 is CSGVEFEQFF. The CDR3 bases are TGCAGCGGAGTAGAATTTGAGCAGTTCTTC.

The CDR3 loop reads CASSILAGESLTYNEQFF. As DNA, the CDR3 is TGCGCCAGCTCCATTCTAGCGGGAGAGTCTCTAACCTACAATGAGCAGTTCTTC. This chain joins TRBV4-1 and TRBJ2-1; 10 nucleotides line up with TRBD2. Per the germline V gene, CDR1 is MGHRA and CDR2 is YSYEKL. After removal of 8 bases from V and 2 bases from J, the junction contained 15 bases not matched to a gene. CDR3 length equals 18 residues.

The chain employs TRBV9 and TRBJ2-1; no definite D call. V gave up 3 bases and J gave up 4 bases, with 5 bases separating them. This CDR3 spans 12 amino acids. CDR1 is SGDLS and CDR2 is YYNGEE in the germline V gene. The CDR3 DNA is TGTGCCAGCAGCGCGCAGTACAATGAGCAGTTCTTC. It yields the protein CASSAQYNEQFF.

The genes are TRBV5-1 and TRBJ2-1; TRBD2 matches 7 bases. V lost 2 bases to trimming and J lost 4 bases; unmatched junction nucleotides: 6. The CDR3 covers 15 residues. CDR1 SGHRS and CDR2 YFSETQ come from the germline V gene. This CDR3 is CASSFGGSVYNEQFF. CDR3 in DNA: TGCGCCAGCAGCTTCGGCGGGAGTGTTTACAATGAGCAGTTCTTC.

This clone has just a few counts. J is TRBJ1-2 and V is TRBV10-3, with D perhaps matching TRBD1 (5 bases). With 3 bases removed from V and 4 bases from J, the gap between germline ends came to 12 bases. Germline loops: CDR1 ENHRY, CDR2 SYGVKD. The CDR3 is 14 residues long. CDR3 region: CAISDAADSYGYTF. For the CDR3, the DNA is TGTGCCATCAGTGATGCTGCAGACAGCTATGGCTACACCTTC.

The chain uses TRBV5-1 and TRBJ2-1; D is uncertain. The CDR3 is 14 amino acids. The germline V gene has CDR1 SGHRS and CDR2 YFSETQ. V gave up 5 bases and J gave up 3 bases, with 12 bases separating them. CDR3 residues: CASSSGQFYNEQFF. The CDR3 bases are TGCGCCAGCAGTAGTGGGCAGTTCTACAATGAGCAGTTCTTC.

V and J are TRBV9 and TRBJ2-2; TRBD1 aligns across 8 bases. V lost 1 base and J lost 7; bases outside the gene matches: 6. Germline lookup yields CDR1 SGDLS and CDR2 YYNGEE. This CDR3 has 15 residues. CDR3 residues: CASSVTGGNGGELFF. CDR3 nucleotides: TGTGCCAGCAGCGTAACAGGGGGAAATGGCGGGGAGCTGTTTTTT.

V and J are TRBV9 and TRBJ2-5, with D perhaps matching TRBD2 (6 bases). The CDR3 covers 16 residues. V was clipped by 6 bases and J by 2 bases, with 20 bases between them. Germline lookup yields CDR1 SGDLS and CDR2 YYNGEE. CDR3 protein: CASNDPGGGKQETQYF. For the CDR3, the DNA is TGTGCCAGCAACGACCCCGGGGGAGGAAAGCAAGAGACCCAGTACTTC.